These 30 T cell receptor beta chains originate from one sample sequenced in a study of T cell responses to AZD1222 COVID-19 vaccine. Repertoires were generated with immunoSEQ multiplex PCR, while TCRdb's copy carries only in-frame clones and drops some. The sample carries about 130,000 clones, about nine tenths recorded once. Sequencing was performed on peripheral blood, taken on day 0 of AZD1222 vaccination. Every receptor here comes from an adult in good health.

The V gene is TRBV7-9, the J gene TRBJ2-2; 10 positions agree with TRBD2. The CDR3 covers 17 residues. Looked up from germline, CDR1 is SEHNR and CDR2 is FQNEAQ (reference sequence). The V segment lost 5 bases and the J segment 5 bases; nucleotides outside the gene matches: 11. CDR3: CASSHSLAGEVTGELFF. CDR3 nucleotide sequence: TGTGCCAGCAGCCATTCGCTAGCGGGAGAAGTTACCGGGGAGCTGTTTTTT.

V usage is TRBV19 and J usage is TRBJ1-2; 10 bases map to TRBD1. Germline V lookup: CDR1 LNHDA, CDR2 SQIVND (reference sequence). The CDR3 length is 14 residues. V trimming: 4 bases; J trimming: 6 bases; junction bases outside the gene matches: 5. The CDR3 spells CASSTDRGRNGYTF. The CDR3 nucleotides read TGTGCCAGTAGTACAGACAGGGGGCGCAATGGCTACACCTTC.

The genes are TRBV18 and TRBJ2-5; possibly TRBD2 for D (6 bases). Trimming removed 0 bases from V and 5 bases from J, with 10 bases in between. This CDR3 is 14 amino acids long. Germline CDR1 reads KGHSH; CDR2 reads LQKENI. The CDR3 region has the DNA TGTGCCAGCTCACCACCGGGAGGACGGGAGACCCAGTACTTC. This gives the protein CASSPPGGRETQYF.

In its sample, this clone was seen a few times. The chain employs TRBV2 and TRBJ1-5; 7 bases agree with TRBD1. The CDR3 has 16 amino acids. V trimming: 4 bases; J trimming: 6 bases; junction bases outside the gene matches: 12. The germline gives CDR1 SNHLY, CDR2 FYNNEI. CDR3 in DNA: TGTGCCAGCAGTGCTACAGGGTTTACAGGGGTTCAGCCCCAGCATTTT. Amino acid sequence: CASSATGFTGVQPQHF.

This clone showed up just a few times. The gene calls are TRBV30 and TRBJ1-1; a possible D gene is TRBD1 (5 bases). From germline, CDR1 is GTSNPN and CDR2 SVGIG (reference sequence). Trimming pared 4 bases from V and 5 bases from J, leaving 14 bases between. This CDR3 region has 13 residues. The CDR3 coding sequence is TGTGCCTGGACCACCCCCGGGGGGACTGAAGCTTTCTTT. This gives the protein CAWTTPGGTEAFF.

V and J are TRBV2 and TRBJ2-7; 7 bases agree with TRBD2. J gave up 0 bases and V 5 bases, and 4 bases lay outside the gene matches. CDR3 length: 14 amino acids. Germline-derived CDR1 and CDR2 are SNHLY and FYNNEI. In DNA, the CDR3 is TGTGCCAGCAGTTGGAGGACTAGCTCCTACGAGCAGTACTTC. Its protein product is CASSWRTSSYEQYF.

V and J are TRBV10-3 and TRBJ1-3, with no clear D. The V and J ends lost 10 bases and 0 bases respectively, with 10 bases between them. The V gene's germline CDR1 is ENHRY and CDR2 SYGVKD. The CDR3 contains 13 residues. In DNA form, the CDR3 reads TGTGCCACCTCCTATAGCTCTGGAAACACCATATATTTT. Translation: CATSYSSGNTIYF.

The V gene is TRBV19, the J gene TRBJ2-1; TRBD2 is a possible D gene (5 bases). The CDR3 is made up of 14 amino acids. Germline CDR1 reads LNHDA; CDR2 reads SQIVND (reference sequence). The ends were cut back, 6 bases at V and 10 bases at J, with 19 bases in the middle. The CDR3 spells CASSVSSRGSEQFF. The CDR3 bases are TGTGCCAGTAGCGTGAGTAGCCGGGGTAGCGAGCAGTTCTTC. The variable domain in full, with the rest retrieved from reference TRBV19 and TRBJ2-1, is DGGITQSPKYLFRKEGQNVTLSCEQNLNHDAMYWYRQDPGQGLRLIYYSQIVNDFQKGDIAEGYSVSREKKESFPLTVTSAQKNPTAFYLCASSVSSRGSEQFFGPGTRLTVL.

The V gene is TRBV9, the J gene TRBJ2-2; 7 bases fit TRBD2. The V and J ends lost 0 bases and 1 base, in that order; junction bases with no gene match: 3. Germline assignment: CDR1 SGDLS and CDR2 YYNGEE. CDR3 length: 16 amino acids. The CDR3 coding sequence is TGTGCCAGCAGCGTAGTAGGCGGGGGGAACACCGGGGAGCTGTTTTTT. Translating gives CASSVVGGGNTGELFF.

The chain employs TRBV9 and TRBJ2-6; D gene ambiguous. Germline CDR1 SGDLS, CDR2 YYNGEE. The V end lost 0 bases, the J end lost 3 bases, and 7 bases lay between the germline ends. The CDR3 is made up of 15 amino acids. CDR3 amino acids: CASSVAGLGANVLTF. The CDR3 bases are TGTGCCAGCAGCGTAGCAGGTCTTGGGGCCAACGTCCTGACTTTC.

This clone was seen a few times. The chain recombines TRBV5-6 with TRBJ1-3; D is unclear. CDR3 length: 13 amino acids. CDR1 SGHDT and CDR2 YYEEEE come from the germline V gene. V lost 4 bases and J 0 bases, leaving 5 bases between the germline ends. The CDR3 spells CASSRDSGNTIYF. The DNA for the CDR3 is TGTGCCAGCAGCCGGGACTCTGGAAACACCATATATTTT.

V usage is TRBV13 and J usage is TRBJ1-1, with 9 bases matching TRBD1. Germline V gene sequence: CDR1 PRHDT, CDR2 FYEKMQ (reference sequence). The CDR3 is 14 residues long. The V and J ends lost 4 bases and 5 bases, in that order; junction bases with no gene match: 5. The CDR3 coding sequence is TGTGCCAGCAGCTCACGGACAGGGGTGACTGAAGCTTTCTTT. Amino acid sequence: CASSSRTGVTEAFF.

The CDR3 loop is CASGKPPGANYGYTF. The CDR3, as DNA: TGCGCCAGCGGCAAACCGCCGGGGGCAAACTATGGCTACACCTTC. The rearrangement joins TRBV5-1 to TRBJ1-2; TRBD1 is a possible D gene (6 bases). The ends were cut back, 7 bases at V and 2 bases at J, with 18 bases in the middle. The CDR3 has 15 amino acids. Per germline, CDR1 SGHRS and CDR2 YFSETQ. Using reference TRBV5-1 and TRBJ1-2 for the parts outside the CDR3, the full variable domain is KAGVTQTPRYLIKTRGQQVTLSCSPISGHRSVSWYQQTPGQGLQFLFEYFSETQRNKGNFPGRFSGRQFSNSRSEMNVSTLELGDSALYLCASGKPPGANYGYTFGSGTRLTVV.

The chain couples TRBV28 to TRBJ1-2, with D possibly matching TRBD1 (5 bases). V was cut by 4 bases and J by 8 bases, with 17 bases left in between. The V gene's germline CDR1 is MDHEN and CDR2 SYDVKM. This CDR3 contains 14 residues. The CDR3 nucleotides are TGTGCCAGCAGTTATCCCGCGACAGTGGGAGGCTACACCTTC. As protein: CASSYPATVGGYTF.

This sequence joins TRBV6-2 or TRBV6-3 and TRBJ1-6, with no clear D. Trimming took off 3 bases at V and 12 bases at J, with 12 bases between the two ends. Germline lookup yields CDR1 MNHEY and CDR2 SVGEGT. The CDR3 is 13 amino acids. The CDR3 region is CASSYMAGVPLHF. The CDR3 bases are TGTGCCAGCAGTTATATGGCTGGGGTACCCCTCCACTTT.

This clone has more than one count but fewer than ten. The V call is TRBV6-5, the J call TRBJ1-2; D gene ambiguous. Trimming pared 0 bases from V and 11 bases from J, leaving 10 bases between. Germline lookup yields CDR1 MNHEY and CDR2 SVGAGI. There are 12 residues in the CDR3. The CDR3 nucleotides read TGTGCCAGCAGTTACTCCCAGGAGAAATACACCTTC. Protein sequence: CASSYSQEKYTF.

V usage is TRBV5-5 and J usage is TRBJ2-2; 7 bases align to TRBD1. Germline CDR1 SGHKS, CDR2 YYEKEE (reference sequence). J was trimmed by 1 base and V by 5 bases; bases with no gene match: 2. The CDR3 sequence is 14 residues long. The CDR3 reads CASSWTGNTGELFF. The CDR3 bases are TGTGCCAGCAGTTGGACAGGGAACACCGGGGAGCTGTTTTTT.

V usage is TRBV19 and J usage is TRBJ2-7; 11 bases fit TRBD2. CDR3 length equals 14 residues. V trimming: 6 bases; J trimming: 6 bases; junction bases outside the gene matches: 7. CDR1 is LNHDA, CDR2 SQIVND, per germline (reference sequence). CDR3 sequence: CASRPTSGNFEQYF. DNA of the CDR3: TGTGCCAGTAGACCGACTAGCGGGAATTTCGAGCAGTACTTC.

The chain joins TRBV23-1 to TRBJ1-2; D ambiguous. TRBV23-1 is filed as an ORF, its function uncertain. Trimming stripped 6 bases from V and 2 bases from J, with 4 bases between. The CDR3 runs to 11 residues. The CDR3 nucleotides are TGCGCCAGCAGCCTAAACTATGGCTACACCTTC. Translating gives CASSLNYGYTF.

J is TRBJ1-6 and V is TRBV12-5, with 10 bases lining up with TRBD1. The length of the CDR3 is 20 residues. The J segment lost 3 bases and the V segment lost 7 bases, leaving 18 bases of the junction unmatched. Germline lookup yields CDR1 LGHNT and CDR2 FRNRAP. The CDR3 sequence: CASASPTGGLIRDYNSPLHF. CDR3 sequence (DNA): TGTGCTAGTGCCTCTCCGACAGGGGGCTTAATAAGGGACTATAATTCACCCCTCCACTTT.

The V call is TRBV19, the J call TRBJ1-6; the match to TRBD1 covers 9 bases. From germline, CDR1 is LNHDA and CDR2 SQIVND (reference sequence). The V segment lost 7 bases and the J segment 9 bases; nucleotides outside the gene matches: 10. There are 15 residues in the CDR3. CDR3 in amino acids: CASTPGQGSSSPLHF. CDR3 in DNA: TGTGCCAGTACCCCGGGACAGGGCAGCAGTTCACCCCTCCACTTT. Full variable domain (missing parts from reference TRBV19 and TRBJ1-6): DGGITQSPKYLFRKEGQNVTLSCEQNLNHDAMYWYRQDPGQGLRLIYYSQIVNDFQKGDIAEGYSVSREKKESFPLTVTSAQKNPTAFYLCASTPGQGSSSPLHFGNGTRLTVT.

V gene TRBV3-1 (or the pseudogene TRBV3-2) combines with J gene TRBJ1-4, with TRBD1 as a possible D gene (5 bases). CDR1 is LGHDT, CDR2 YNNKEL, per germline (reference sequence). The CDR3 is 16 residues long. Trimming cost V 2 bases and J 6 bases, with 16 bases left between them. The CDR3 protein is CASSQHLSRGDEKLFF. In nucleotides, the CDR3 is TGTGCCAGCAGCCAACATTTATCCCGGGGGGATGAAAAACTGTTTTTT.

The genes are TRBV5-1 and TRBJ2-6, with D uncertain. This CDR3 comprises 17 residues. The V gene lost 0 bases and the J gene lost 0 bases, with 10 bases spanning the gap. The germline V gene has CDR1 SGHRS and CDR2 YFSETQ. This CDR3 is CASSLASQSSGANVLTF. The CDR3 coding sequence is TGCGCCAGCAGCTTGGCCAGCCAATCCTCTGGGGCCAACGTCCTGACTTTC.

The rearrangement joins TRBV15 to TRBJ1-1; 8 bases are a match to TRBD1. Germline V gene lookup returns CDR1 LNHNV and CDR2 YYDKDF (reference sequence). With 1 base clipped from V and 1 base from J, the junction kept 8 bases outside the gene matches. The CDR3 extends over 17 amino acids. The CDR3 nucleotides are TGTGCCACCAGCAGAGTCGTAGGACAGGGAAAGAACACTGAAGCTTTCTTT. This sequence encodes CATSRVVGQGKNTEAFF.

This rearrangement joins TRBV6-1 to TRBJ2-5; 11 bases fit TRBD2. Trimming removed 2 bases from V and 2 bases from J; junction bases left unmatched: 7. CDR3 length: 17 amino acids. CDR1 and CDR2 from the germline V gene are MNHNS and SASEGT. The CDR3 protein is CASSETTSGIRQETQYF. Written as DNA, the CDR3 is TGTGCCAGCAGTGAAACGACTAGCGGGATACGACAAGAGACCCAGTACTTC.

The V gene is TRBV27, the J gene TRBJ2-2; TRBD2 matches at 9 bases. Germline V gene sequence: CDR1 MNHEY, CDR2 SMNVEV (reference sequence). V shed 2 bases and J 2 bases; nucleotides not matched to a gene: 6. The CDR3 is made up of 17 amino acids. CDR3 sequence reads: CASSLTQRGVNTGELFF. CDR3 nucleotides: TGTGCCAGCAGTTTAACCCAGCGGGGGGTAAACACCGGGGAGCTGTTTTTT.

The V call is TRBV9, the J call TRBJ1-3; D gene ambiguous. CDR3 length equals 15 residues. The germline V and J ends were trimmed by 0 bases and 3 bases, with 10 bases remaining between them. From germline, CDR1 is SGDLS and CDR2 YYNGEE. This CDR3 reads CASSVGGWGGNTIYF. The DNA of the CDR3 is TGTGCCAGCAGCGTAGGAGGGTGGGGTGGAAACACCATATATTTT.

This chain joins TRBV7-2 and TRBJ2-6, with D hard to call. CDR3 size: 15 residues. V was trimmed by 6 bases and J by 5 bases, leaving 14 bases between them. Germline V gene lookup returns CDR1 SGHTA and CDR2 FQGNSA. CDR3 in amino acids: CASSEMGDRANVLTF. The CDR3 coding sequence is TGTGCCAGCAGTGAAATGGGTGACAGGGCCAACGTCCTGACTTTC.

This sequence joins TRBV5-4 and TRBJ2-1; 12 bases line up with TRBD1. Looked up from germline, CDR1 is SGHNT and CDR2 is YYREEE (reference sequence). With 5 bases clipped from V and 8 bases from J, the junction kept 8 bases outside the gene matches. The length of the CDR3 is 15 residues. The chain's CDR3 is CASSRGQGALDEQFF. CDR3 nucleotides: TGTGCCAGCAGTAGGGGACAGGGGGCGCTTGATGAGCAGTTCTTC.

The CDR3 sequence is CASSGQGGLEQYF. In DNA, the CDR3 is TGTGCCAGCTCGGGACAGGGAGGTCTCGAGCAGTACTTC. V is TRBV19 and J is TRBJ2-7, with 9 bases that match TRBD1. Per germline, CDR1 LNHDA and CDR2 SQIVND (reference sequence). The CDR3 has 13 residues. V was clipped by 9 bases and J by 6 bases; unmatched bases: 9.